The clone carrying this TCR beta chain has a handful of counts. The antigen remains unidentified. The data were taken from a study of T cell responses to AZD1222 COVID-19 vaccine. Overall study: Researchers grouped second doses given at about 4 or about 12 weeks into one pool. Study findings and constraints: Just five to seven people given AZD1222 tested seropositive at baseline. The span of vaccine-associated CD4 TCRs extended across spike, with dominance at 160-218 and 743-854. Donors, mostly white British, included more females; clonal diversity was possibly underestimated.

The CDR3 is 16 residues long. Measured with immunoSEQ multiplex PCR; TCRdb has only the in-frame clones, and not every one. This sample has about 120,000 clones, with roughly nine tenths found just once. The chain employs TRBV21-1 and TRBJ2-7; no check of the table's D call, TRBD1, against the DNA was made. TRBV21-1 is recorded as a pseudogene. This specimen consisted of peripheral blood, obtained on day 0 of AZD1222 vaccination. The sequence was obtained from an adult in good health. The CDR3 is CASSVLWQGTLYEQYF. DNA for the CDR3: TGTGCCAGCAGCGTTTTGTGGCAGGGCACACTCTACGAGCAGTACTTC.